This entry is about one T cell receptor beta chain. This clonotype was counted only a few times. Its recognized antigen is unknown. No base quality information exists; no much larger clone differs at one position. Library construction relied on PCR. DNA from cultured CD4+ T cells underwent TCR sequencing with the Oncomine TCR Beta short-read assay at the Johns Hopkins FTIC core. The QIAamp micro DNA kit was used to extract genomic DNA from the cultured CD4+ T cells. Oncomine TCR Beta libraries from cultured CD4+ T cells were pooled with unique dual indexes and sequenced on an Illumina iSeq 100. The paper's data handling went like this. Non-productive sequences were filtered out, and CDR3s that did not start with C, did not end with F or W, or were shorter than 7 amino acids were discarded. The MANAFEST web application was used to identify antigen-specific clonotypes by comparing peptide-stimulated wells against reference wells and other culture wells. For a clone to be called positive, the clone needed an FDR below 0.05, an odds ratio above 5, and a productive frequency above 0.1% in at least two of three replicate wells. Clonotypes that were significantly expanded in both SARS-CoV-2 spike wells and at least one common cold coronavirus spike condition were defined as cross-reactive. Using R version 3.6.1, CDR3 homology was evaluated through Levenshtein distances (stringdist) along with unrooted phylogenetic trees (ape). TCRdb reran the public reads through fastp at Q25 and MiXCR, keeping productive beta chains. Rows are unified per CDR3 protein, each entry keeping the most common DNA and genes. The V and J calls and clone size come from TCRdb's table, not from the authors' own analysis. The sample data list approximately 7,700 distinct CDR3 sequences, and around three fifths of these were observed just once. The ten top clones hold approximately 12% of the sample.

The data were obtained in a study of vaccination and CD4 T cells after COVID-19 (dated by TCRdb to the early 2020s). Regarding the complete study: The convalescent cohort comprised six males and four females, including two Hispanic individuals, seven Caucasians, two Asians and one multiracial person. Two doses of either the Pfizer-BioNTech BNT162b2 vaccine (n=8) or the Moderna mRNA-1273 vaccine (n=2) were administered to participants. Post-COVID blood samples were collected from convalescent patients a median of around 100 days after diagnosis, with a range of about 35 to 170 days. The time from the second vaccine dose to post-vaccine blood sampling had a median of roughly 77 days and ranged from roughly 12 to 250 days. Culture stimuli were overlapping spike peptide pools from SARS-CoV-2 and from the common cold coronaviruses HCoV-NL63, HCoV-OC43 and HCoV-229E. Control cultures used a CEFX viral epitope pool as positive control, an HIV-1 Nef peptide pool as negative control, or no peptide. In ten to eleven COVID-19 convalescent patients and 4 infection-naive healthy vaccine recipients, the spike-specific CD4+ TCR repertoire before mRNA vaccination was compared with the repertoire after mRNA vaccination. At the TCR clonotype level, an earlier paper using these donors assessed memory CD4+ T cell crossreactivity between SARS-CoV-2 and common cold coronavirus spike proteins. Points the paper makes about the study in general: Relatively few convalescent patients were included in the study, and early timepoints after natural infection were not analyzed. Among the post-vaccine SARS-CoV-2-reactive clones in convalescent patients, a median 86.3% showed up only after vaccination, which suggests vaccine-specific priming. In convalescent patients, nearly all vaccine-specific clones (304 of 307) were found to be mono-reactive for SARS-CoV-2 spike rather than cross-reactive with common cold coronaviruses. Although the median number of SARS-CoV-2-reactive clonotypes went up from around 19 after infection to more than 30 after vaccination, the increase was not significant.

Trimming leaves V shorter by 6 bases and J shorter by 5 bases, with the junction holding 12 bases beyond the gene matches. The CDR3 covers 16 residues, taking in both the cysteine and the phenylalanine. Solely the CDR3 DNA is kept, with 48 bases framed from the first base. Per the germline V gene, SGHVS is the CDR1 and FNYEAQ is the CDR2. The sample's treatment or condition label, in plain terms: roughly ten-day PBMC culture with coronavirus spike peptide pools or control peptides (ViraFEST assay). CD4+ T cells from unexposed donors were collected before the COVID-19 pandemic (2011-2018). The study used the ViraFEST assay, which expanded antigen-specific T cells with peptide pools and then identified expanded clonotypes by TCR sequencing. PBMCs were cultured at around 2 million per well in IMDM supplemented with 5% human AB serum and about 10 IU/ml IL-2, with roughly 10 ug/ml peptide pools added. On days 3 and 7, half of the culture medium was replaced with fresh IL-2-containing medium. After about 11 days of culture, CD4+ T cells were isolated by negative selection using the EasySep CD4+ T cell isolation kit. As cell number allowed, CD4+ T cells from unexposed donors were tested for reactivity to SARS-CoV-2 S and N and to four common cold coronavirus spike pools. Ficoll-Paque Plus gradient centrifugation was used to isolate PBMCs from whole blood, and the isolated PBMCs were then either used fresh or cryopreserved at -140C. Triplicate wells were generally used for each culture condition. Leukapheresis product for the unexposed donors was purchased commercially.

Specimen: CD4+ T cells from blood, cultured in vitro. This clonotype was obtained from a human donor in good health. The V and J genes are TRBV7-6 and TRBJ2-5; the junction holds 10 bases that match TRBD1. Here the CDR3 is given as CASSYGTGVSVETQYF. The DNA sequence is given as TGTGCCAGCAGTTACGGGACAGGGGTATCGGTTGAGACCCAGTACTTC. The reference TRBV7-6 and TRBJ2-5 proteins fill in what lies around the CDR3, so the full variable domain reads GAGVSQSPRYKVTKRGQDVALRCDPISGHVSLYWYRQALGQGPEFLTYFNYEAQQDKSGLPNDRFSAERPEGSISTLTIQRTEQRDSAMYRCASSYGTGVSVETQYFGPGTRLLVL.